A selection of T cell receptor beta chains follows, all from one sample in a study of identical twins. MiXCR, applied by TCRdb to the 5' RACE reads, yields one record per CDR3 protein. The sample comprises 700,000 to 950,000 distinct CDR3 sequences, more than 9% of which are singletons, and 1.5% to 2% rests with the top ten. The same data also went into a second study, on yellow fever vaccine responses in identical twins.

Sample: PBMCs. These TCRs come from a young woman in good health. CDR3s include the opening cysteine and the closing phenylalanine or tryptophan. A D gene is named only where the DNA matches it firmly. Clone size appears in some rows only: once, few, many, or a class for an expanded clone.

v_gene: TRBV5-1
d_gene: .
abundance: few
j_gene: TRBJ2-2
CDR3aa: CASSLTAPVTGELFF
CDR3nt: TGCGCCAGCAGCTTGACGGCACCCGTCACCGGGGAGCTGTTTTTT

v_gene: TRBV12-3/TRBV12-4
d_gene: TRBD1
abundance: few
j_gene: TRBJ1-5
CDR3aa: CASTQTGDQPQHF
CDR3nt: TGTGCCAGCACCCAGACAGGGGATCAGCCCCAGCATTTT

v_gene: TRBV3-1
d_gene: .
abundance: .
j_gene: TRBJ2-5
CDR3aa: CASSHTRLGTQYF
CDR3nt: TGTGCCAGCAGCCATACCCGTTTGGGGACCCAGTACTTC

v_gene: TRBV20-1
d_gene: TRBD2
abundance: .
j_gene: TRBJ2-5
CDR3aa: CSARDPTSVETQYF
CDR3nt: TGCAGTGCTAGAGACCCGACTAGCGTAGAGACCCAGTACTTC

v_gene: TRBV24-1
d_gene: TRBD2
abundance: .
j_gene: TRBJ2-3
CDR3aa: CATSDTSGRGADTQYF
CDR3nt: TGTGCCACCAGTGATACTAGCGGGAGAGGGGCAGATACGCAGTATTTT

v_gene: TRBV5-1
d_gene: TRBD1
abundance: few
j_gene: TRBJ2-5
CDR3aa: CASSPGTGAWGTQYF
CDR3nt: TGCGCCAGCAGCCCCGGGACAGGAGCTTGGGGGACCCAGTACTTC

v_gene: TRBV25-1
d_gene: TRBD2
abundance: .
j_gene: TRBJ2-7
CDR3aa: CASGRGEGYEQYF
CDR3nt: TGTGCCAGCGGGCGTGGGGAGGGCTACGAGCAGTACTTC

v_gene: TRBV20-1
d_gene: .
abundance: few
j_gene: TRBJ2-1
CDR3aa: CSARDPLTSTAYNEQFF
CDR3nt: TGCAGTGCTAGAGACCCTCTCACTAGCACGGCCTACAATGAGCAGTTCTTC

v_gene: TRBV20-1
d_gene: .
abundance: .
j_gene: TRBJ2-3
CDR3aa: CSARRPNRSSTDTQYF
CDR3nt: TGCAGTGCTAGGCGTCCGAACAGGTCTAGCACAGATACGCAGTATTTT

v_gene: TRBV6-5
d_gene: .
abundance: .
j_gene: TRBJ1-1
CDR3aa: CASSYGGKDTEAFF
CDR3nt: TGTGCCAGCAGTTACGGGGGAAAGGACACTGAAGCTTTCTTT

v_gene: TRBV28
d_gene: .
abundance: .
j_gene: TRBJ1-5
CDR3aa: CASSFTQEINQPQHF
CDR3nt: TGTGCCAGCAGTTTCACCCAGGAGATCAATCAGCCCCAGCATTTT

v_gene: TRBV7-2
d_gene: TRBD2
abundance: .
j_gene: TRBJ2-1
CDR3aa: CASSLVTSGGAEQFF
CDR3nt: TGTGCCAGCAGCTTAGTGACTAGCGGGGGGGCTGAGCAGTTCTTC

v_gene: TRBV12-3/TRBV12-4
d_gene: TRBD2
abundance: .
j_gene: TRBJ2-1
CDR3aa: CASSPAGGWNEQFF
CDR3nt: TGTGCCAGCAGTCCCGCGGGGGGATGGAATGAGCAGTTCTTC

v_gene: TRBV19
d_gene: TRBD1
abundance: few
j_gene: TRBJ1-2
CDR3aa: CASTGGVVYGYTF
CDR3nt: TGTGCCAGTACAGGGGGTGTCGTGTATGGCTACACCTTC

v_gene: TRBV28
d_gene: .
abundance: .
j_gene: TRBJ2-7
CDR3aa: CASSLPPAANEQYF
CDR3nt: TGTGCCAGCAGTTTACCCCCAGCCGCGAACGAGCAGTACTTC

v_gene: TRBV7-2
d_gene: .
abundance: few
j_gene: TRBJ2-7
CDR3aa: CASSRRYGGYYEQYF
CDR3nt: TGTGCCAGCAGCCGGAGATACGGGGGTTACTACGAGCAGTACTTC

v_gene: TRBV7-9
d_gene: .
abundance: many
j_gene: TRBJ1-1
CDR3aa: CASSPEGTLAFF
CDR3nt: TGTGCCAGCAGCCCGGAAGGGACATTAGCTTTCTTT

v_gene: TRBV7-2
d_gene: .
abundance: .
j_gene: TRBJ1-2
CDR3aa: CASSLADSRHGYTF
CDR3nt: TGTGCCAGCAGCTTAGCGGACTCAAGGCATGGCTACACCTTC

v_gene: TRBV11-2
d_gene: .
abundance: .
j_gene: TRBJ1-2
CDR3aa: CASSSLRQSNYGYTF
CDR3nt: TGTGCCAGCAGCTCCCTACGACAGAGTAACTATGGCTACACCTTC

v_gene: TRBV2
d_gene: .
abundance: once
j_gene: TRBJ2-7
CDR3aa: CASTLEWGYEQYF
CDR3nt: TGTGCCAGCACCCTGGAATGGGGTTACGAGCAGTACTTC

v_gene: TRBV20-1
d_gene: .
abundance: few
j_gene: TRBJ2-1
CDR3aa: CSGRGGDAYNEQFF
CDR3nt: TGCAGTGGCCGGGGTGGGGACGCCTACAATGAGCAGTTCTTC

v_gene: TRBV15
d_gene: .
abundance: few
j_gene: TRBJ2-3
CDR3aa: CATSATGLLSTDTQYF
CDR3nt: TGTGCCACCAGCGCAACGGGCCTTCTTAGCACAGATACGCAGTATTTT

v_gene: TRBV12-3/TRBV12-4
d_gene: TRBD1
abundance: few
j_gene: TRBJ1-1
CDR3aa: CASSVTGLAFF
CDR3nt: TGTGCCAGCAGTGTGACAGGGCTAGCTTTCTTT

v_gene: TRBV20-1
d_gene: .
abundance: .
j_gene: TRBJ2-5
CDR3aa: CRPRGTQYF
CDR3nt: TGCAGACCGAGAGGGACCCAGTACTTC

v_gene: TRBV9
d_gene: TRBD2
abundance: .
j_gene: TRBJ2-3
CDR3aa: CASTDLLLAGDTDTQYF
CDR3nt: TGTGCCAGCACCGACCTCCTACTAGCGGGAGACACAGATACGCAGTATTTT

v_gene: TRBV11-3
d_gene: .
abundance: .
j_gene: TRBJ2-1
CDR3aa: CASSLDGSGNSYNEQFF
CDR3nt: TGTGCCAGCAGCTTAGATGGGAGCGGAAACTCCTACAATGAGCAGTTCTTC

v_gene: TRBV4-2
d_gene: .
abundance: .
j_gene: TRBJ2-7
CDR3aa: CASSPVEVHEQYF
CDR3nt: TGTGCCAGCAGCCCCGTTGAGGTCCACGAGCAGTACTTC

v_gene: TRBV6-5
d_gene: .
abundance: .
j_gene: TRBJ2-5
CDR3aa: CASSYPGSQETQYF
CDR3nt: TGTGCCAGCAGTTACCCAGGGAGTCAAGAGACCCAGTACTTC

v_gene: TRBV5-1
d_gene: TRBD1
abundance: few
j_gene: TRBJ1-2
CDR3aa: CASSVDRVSYGYTF
CDR3nt: TGCGCCAGCAGCGTGGACAGGGTGAGCTATGGCTACACCTTC

v_gene: TRBV5-1
d_gene: TRBD1
abundance: many
j_gene: TRBJ1-1
CDR3aa: CASSLDRTMNTEAFF
CDR3nt: TGCGCCAGCAGCCTGGACAGGACCATGAACACTGAAGCTTTCTTT

v_gene: TRBV29-1
d_gene: .
abundance: many
j_gene: TRBJ1-1
CDR3aa: CSVTGNPGTEAFF
CDR3nt: TGCAGCGTTACTGGAAACCCTGGGACTGAAGCTTTCTTT

v_gene: TRBV12-3/TRBV12-4
d_gene: .
abundance: many
j_gene: TRBJ2-1
CDR3aa: CASSPISIPTGEQFF
CDR3nt: TGTGCCAGCAGTCCAATCTCAATCCCGACGGGCGAGCAGTTCTTC

v_gene: TRBV20-1
d_gene: .
abundance: few
j_gene: TRBJ2-5
CDR3aa: CSARRGGGGETQYF
CDR3nt: TGCAGTGCGAGGAGGGGGGGCGGGGGAGAGACCCAGTACTTC

v_gene: TRBV11-2
d_gene: TRBD2
abundance: many
j_gene: TRBJ2-3
CDR3aa: CASSSQRGVHTDTQYF
CDR3nt: TGTGCCAGCAGCTCCCAGCGGGGGGTACACACAGATACGCAGTATTTT

v_gene: TRBV5-1
d_gene: TRBD1
abundance: many
j_gene: TRBJ2-1
CDR3aa: CASSGRDRVTYNEQFF
CDR3nt: TGCGCCAGCAGCGGCCGGGACAGGGTCACCTACAATGAGCAGTTCTTC

v_gene: TRBV6-4
d_gene: TRBD2
abundance: many
j_gene: TRBJ2-1
CDR3aa: CASSDSPSGGDYNEQFF
CDR3nt: TGTGCCAGCAGTGACTCTCCTAGCGGGGGGGACTACAATGAGCAGTTCTTC

v_gene: TRBV14
d_gene: TRBD2
abundance: many
j_gene: TRBJ2-1
CDR3aa: CASSQRSSGRLYNEQFF
CDR3nt: TGTGCCAGCAGCCAACGGAGTAGCGGGAGGCTCTACAATGAGCAGTTCTTC

v_gene: TRBV29-1
d_gene: TRBD1
abundance: few
j_gene: TRBJ1-1
CDR3aa: CSVVSRTGESFHPNSTEAFF
CDR3nt: TGCAGCGTTGTGTCTCGGACAGGGGAAAGCTTTCACCCGAATTCCACTGAAGCTTTCTTT

v_gene: TRBV10-3
d_gene: TRBD1
abundance: many
j_gene: TRBJ2-7
CDR3aa: CATRQGVEQYF
CDR3nt: TGTGCCACCAGACAGGGGGTCGAGCAGTACTTC

v_gene: TRBV12-3/TRBV12-4
d_gene: .
abundance: few
j_gene: TRBJ1-3
CDR3aa: CASSLAGGPGSGNTIYF
CDR3nt: TGTGCCAGCAGTTTAGCTGGAGGTCCAGGCTCTGGAAACACCATATATTTT

v_gene: TRBV5-6
d_gene: .
abundance: .
j_gene: TRBJ2-2
CDR3aa: CASSWSRANTGELFF
CDR3nt: TGTGCCAGCAGCTGGAGCAGGGCGAACACCGGGGAGCTGTTTTTT

v_gene: TRBV25-1
d_gene: TRBD2
abundance: .
j_gene: TRBJ2-7
CDR3aa: CASSIRTSGYEQYF
CDR3nt: TGTGCCAGCAGTATCAGGACTAGCGGCTACGAGCAGTACTTC

v_gene: TRBV19
d_gene: .
abundance: .
j_gene: TRBJ2-7
CDR3aa: CASSIARAGEQYF
CDR3nt: TGTGCCAGTAGTATAGCCAGGGCTGGCGAGCAGTACTTC

v_gene: TRBV28
d_gene: TRBD2
abundance: many
j_gene: TRBJ2-7
CDR3aa: CASSLSGGAYEQYF
CDR3nt: TGTGCCAGCAGTTTATCGGGGGGGGCCTACGAGCAGTACTTC

v_gene: TRBV7-9
d_gene: TRBD1
abundance: few
j_gene: TRBJ2-7
CDR3aa: CASSTPGTESSYEQYF
CDR3nt: TGTGCCAGCAGCACCCCCGGGACAGAAAGCTCCTACGAGCAGTACTTC

v_gene: TRBV5-1
d_gene: TRBD2
abundance: .
j_gene: TRBJ2-3
CDR3aa: CASSAAGGGAGGADTQYF
CDR3nt: TGCGCCAGCAGCGCAGCCGGAGGAGGGGCGGGGGGCGCAGATACGCAGTATTTT

v_gene: TRBV3-1
d_gene: .
abundance: .
j_gene: TRBJ2-5
CDR3aa: CASSHQVGEETQYF
CDR3nt: TGTGCCAGCAGCCACCAGGTGGGGGAAGAGACCCAGTACTTC

v_gene: TRBV6-1
d_gene: .
abundance: few
j_gene: TRBJ2-2
CDR3aa: CASSVGQGRTGELFF
CDR3nt: TGTGCCAGCAGCGTCGGGCAAGGACGCACCGGGGAGCTGTTTTTT

v_gene: TRBV10-3
d_gene: TRBD2
abundance: few
j_gene: TRBJ2-5
CDR3aa: CAISESAGVAETQYF
CDR3nt: TGTGCCATCAGTGAATCGGCGGGAGTTGCAGAGACCCAGTACTTC

v_gene: TRBV10-3
d_gene: TRBD1
abundance: few
j_gene: TRBJ1-2
CDR3aa: CAILGTGYGYTF
CDR3nt: TGTGCCATCCTCGGGACAGGCTATGGCTACACCTTC